Listed below are T cell receptor beta chains from one sample, sequenced in a study of blood T cell repertoires in COVID-19. Only in-frame clones appear in the TCRdb table, and some are missing; sequencing was by immunoSEQ multiplex PCR. Found here are 170,000 or so clones, 80% to 90% of them singletons; the top ten hold roughly 9%. The sequencing input was PBMCs or T cells enriched from blood (not recorded which). The source is a woman aged 18-29 years who had recovered from COVID-19. Both conserved end residues are part of each CDR3. Each record gives: D gene, V gene, J gene, clone size, CDR3 DNA, CDR3 protein. A D gene is named only where the DNA matches it firmly. Clone size appears in some rows only: once, few, many, or a class for an expanded clone.

-	TRBV5-1	TRBJ1-6	-	TGCGCCAGCAGCTTGAACAGGGCAGAGAATAATTCACCCCTCCACTTT	CASSLNRAENNSPLHF
TRBD2	TRBV5-1	TRBJ2-1	-	TGCGCCAGCAGCCACCGGGGGACTAGCGGGGGCCCGAGCTCCTACAATGAGCAGTTCTTC	CASSHRGTSGGPSSYNEQFF
TRBD1	TRBV6-5	TRBJ1-4	-	TGTGCCAGCAGTTACTCCGGGACAGGGGCTGAAAAACTGTTTTTT	CASSYSGTGAEKLFF
-	TRBV6-5	TRBJ1-3	-	TGTGCCAGCATCCGACAGGCTCCTCGCGGAAACACCATATATTTT	CASIRQAPRGNTIYF
-	TRBV11-2	TRBJ1-6	-	TGTGCCAGCAGCCGCTCGGGAAGGGAGAATTCACCCCTCCACTTT	CASSRSGRENSPLHF
-	TRBV29-1	TRBJ1-1	-	TGCAGCGTCGGCGAGACGGGGAACACTGAAGCTTTCTTT	CSVGETGNTEAFF
-	TRBV12-3/TRBV12-4	TRBJ1-2	-	TGTGCCAGCAGTTTAGTCAGGGAAGGCTACACCTTC	CASSLVREGYTF
TRBD1	TRBV28	TRBJ2-7	-	TGTGCCAGCAGTTTATGGTCCCAGGGGGTTGGGGAGCAGTACTTC	CASSLWSQGVGEQYF
TRBD1	TRBV7-9	TRBJ2-7	-	TGTGCCAGCAGCTCGGGACAGGGAGTTAAGTACGAGCAGTACTTC	CASSSGQGVKYEQYF
-	TRBV19	TRBJ1-6	once	TGTGCCAGTACCCAGCAAAACAGAGTTAATTCACCCCTCCACTTT	CASTQQNRVNSPLHF
-	TRBV20-1	TRBJ1-4	-	TGCAGTGCTAGTATGGCGGGGATTGAAAAACTGTTTTTT	CSASMAGIEKLFF
-	TRBV24-1	TRBJ2-2	-	TGTGCCACCAGTGATCGCGGACTCACCGGGGAGCTGTTTTTT	CATSDRGLTGELFF
-	TRBV29-1	TRBJ2-1	-	TGCAGCCTAGGACATACAACACACAATGAGCAGTTCTTC	CSLGHTTHNEQFF
TRBD1	TRBV19	TRBJ2-5	once	TGTGCCAGTAGTATAGACCGACAGGGTAGAGAGACCCAGTACTTC	CASSIDRQGRETQYF
-	TRBV4-3	TRBJ2-1	-	TGCGCCAGCAGCCAATCGCGCGTAAACAATGAGCAGTTCTTC	CASSQSRVNNEQFF
TRBD2	TRBV11-3	TRBJ2-5	-	TGTGCCAGCAGCCTAGGGGCTAGCGGGAGCAAAGAGACCCAGTACTTC	CASSLGASGSKETQYF
-	TRBV15	TRBJ2-6	many	TGTGCCACCAGCAGAGATACTGGGGCCAACGTCCTGACTTTC	CATSRDTGANVLTF
TRBD2	TRBV6-2/TRBV6-3	TRBJ2-7	-	TGTGCCAGCAGTTACGGTCTAGCGGGGCTCGAGCAGTACTTC	CASSYGLAGLEQYF
TRBD1	TRBV7-9	TRBJ2-7	-	TGTGCCAGCAGCTCTCCCGACAGGGTTGGTTACGAGCAGTACTTC	CASSSPDRVGYEQYF
-	TRBV6-2/TRBV6-3	TRBJ1-1	-	TGTGCCAGCAGTTACGGGGGGGGAGATTCGAACACTGAAGCTTTCTTT	CASSYGGGDSNTEAFF
TRBD1	TRBV5-1	TRBJ1-2	once	TGCGCCAGCAGCCGCCCCGACAGGGTAGGGGATGGCTACACCTTC	CASSRPDRVGDGYTF